Sequencing of this T cell receptor beta chain was carried out in a study of PD-1 blockade in classical Hodgkin lymphoma (TCRdb year 2020). About the full investigation: Nivolumab dosing was 3 mg/kg intravenously every 2 weeks, continuing until either disease progression or unacceptable toxicity. The study used TCR beta sequencing and CyTOF to define a peripheral blood immune signature of response to PD-1 blockade in classical Hodgkin lymphoma. Points the paper makes about the study in general: CD4+ but not CD8+ TCR diversity rose significantly by C4D1 (p=0.0027 vs p=0.16), most apparent in complete responders (p=0.02). Lower diversity was observed in patients in whom nivolumab was started less than 1 year after ASCT, and these patients were excluded from later analyses so that confounding by immune reconstitution would be avoided. Baseline TCR diversity was reported as lower in newly diagnosed patients than in healthy donors, and lower still in relapsed/refractory patients. Trial patients with a complete response had baseline diversity similar to that of newly diagnosed patients, while partial responders and progressors had significantly lower diversity. The study was restricted to a single clinical trial cohort, and the causes of repertoire differences, possibly disease activity or prior therapy, were left undefined.

Inclusive of the bounding cysteine and phenylalanine, the CDR3 is 17 residues long. The retained sequence is limited to the CDR3, 51 bases, with the frame set at the first base. The germline V gene specifies MGHRA as CDR1 and YSYEKL as CDR2. At the junction V is shortened by 4 bases and J by 3 bases; bases outside the gene matches: 10. This clone was found once. It lacks a known antigen. No much larger clone exists at a distance of one base, and base qualities are not known. This specimen's time point label, interpreted: cycle 1 day 1 (C1D1), immediately before nivolumab initiation. Every trial patient had relapsed after autologous stem cell transplantation, and cohorts A, B and C differed in prior brentuximab vedotin exposure. The trial cohort was composed of under 70 patients with relapsed/refractory classical Hodgkin lymphoma, for whom complete response, partial response or progressive disease was recorded as best overall response. Single-agent nivolumab was administered to trial patients in the multi-cohort phase II CheckMate 205 trial. An independent review committee assessed best overall response by applying the 2007 International Working Group response criteria. Trial PBMCs were collected just before the start of nivolumab (C1D1) and during therapy at cycle 2 day 1 and cycle 4 day 1. After peripheral blood was drawn into 8 mL Vacutainer Cell Preparation Tubes, PBMCs were isolated by centrifugation and then cryopreserved.

The Qiagen DNeasy kit was used to extract genomic DNA from unsorted PBMCs and from the negatively selected CD4+ and CD8+ fractions. Amplification of TCR beta CDR3 regions was done by immunoSEQ multiplex PCR with primers that anneal to V and J segments. A synthetic immune receptor repertoire was used to minimize amplification bias, and remaining bias was computationally removed after sequencing. The study's processing was this. Repertoire diversity was quantified as the Shannon entropy index using custom Python scripts. Unsorted, CD4+ and CD8+ repertoires were analyzed separately, except for combined analyses in which CD4+ and CD8+ sequences were merged in silico. A clone counted as expanded when the clone's frequency after treatment rose at least 2-fold relative to C1D1, and clones undetected at baseline were given a pseudocount of 0.5. Singleton clones were defined as clones with 0 or 1 copy at C1D1, and non-singleton clones were defined as clones with 2 or more copies. Clones expanded in unsorted samples were assigned a CD4+, CD8+ or unknown annotation through matching of protein sequences in sorted samples from the same patient. Wilcoxon tests were applied to paired samples to test diversity changes from C1D1 to C4D1. This immuneACCESS table, as held by TCRdb, lists in-frame sequences with V and J called but not all clones. Of the missing ones, under half trace to an unresolved V gene in checked studies; the others have no known cause. That table supplies the V and J calls and clone size; D and trimming were determined from the DNA. Recorded for this sample are 25,000 to 30,000 clones; 70% to 90% of them occurred a single time. The biggest ten clones account for 2.5% of the sample.

The rearranged segments are TRBV4-1 and TRBJ2-4; 9 junctional bases match TRBD2. The input for sequencing was peripheral blood mononuclear cells (PBMCs), taken at baseline. This clonotype was sampled from a human donor with classical Hodgkin lymphoma. The CDR3 region: CASSLRTSDNVKNIQYF. The nucleotides are TGCGCCAGCAGCCTCAGGACTAGCGATAACGTCAAAAACATTCAGTACTTC.